The clone carrying this T cell receptor beta chain was detected a few times. Its antigen is unknown. The V end was cut by 4 bases, the J end by 4 bases, with 10 bases between. The germline V gene has CDR1 SQVTM and CDR2 ANQGSEA. The CDR3 extends over 12 amino acids. MiXCR, applied by TCRdb to the 5' RACE reads, yields one record per CDR3 protein. The sample holds roughly 720,000 distinct CDR3 sequences, about 20% seen once. This sample stems from a study of identical twins. Study results and caveats: Where out-of-frame alpha sequences were twin-shared, they showed excess low generation probability. Donors were not followed over many years; analysis was cross-sectional.

The same data also went into a second study, on T cells expressing NK-cell markers. That work states: Within several experiments, an anti-gamma-delta TCR antibody kept the sorting limited to alpha-beta TCR T cells.

Input material: PBMCs. This chain joins TRBV29-1 and TRBJ1-2; a possible D gene is TRBD1 (5 bases). The TCR was taken from a woman aged 18-29 years in good health. CDR3 loop: CSVGQGAYGYTF. The CDR3, as DNA: TGCAGCGTTGGCCAGGGTGCCTATGGCTACACCTTC.